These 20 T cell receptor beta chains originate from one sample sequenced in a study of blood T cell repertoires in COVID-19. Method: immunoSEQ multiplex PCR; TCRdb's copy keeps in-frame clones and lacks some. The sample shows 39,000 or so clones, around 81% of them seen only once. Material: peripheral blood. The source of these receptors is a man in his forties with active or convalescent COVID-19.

The CDR3 region has the DNA TGTGCCAGCAGGGACAGTCAGGGGAACACTGAAGCTTTCTTT. This translates into CASRDSQGNTEAFF. The rearrangement uses TRBV2 and TRBJ1-1; D may be TRBD1 (6 bases). The germline V gene encodes CDR1 SNHLY and CDR2 FYNNEI. The CDR3 contains 14 residues. V was trimmed by 6 bases and J by 1 base, leaving 12 bases between them.

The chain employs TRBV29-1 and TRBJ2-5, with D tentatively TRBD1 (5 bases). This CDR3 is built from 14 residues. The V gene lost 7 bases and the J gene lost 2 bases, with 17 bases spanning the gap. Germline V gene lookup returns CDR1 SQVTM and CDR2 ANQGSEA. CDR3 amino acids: CSGAQGSRQETQYF. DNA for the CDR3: TGCAGCGGGGCCCAGGGATCGCGGCAAGAGACCCAGTACTTC.

CDR3 in DNA: TGTGCCAGCTCACGGCCGACAGGGACTGGAAACACCATATATTTT. It specifies CASSRPTGTGNTIYF. This rearrangement joins TRBV18 to TRBJ1-3; 7 bases map to TRBD1. The CDR3 spans 15 residues. The germline V gene encodes CDR1 KGHSH and CDR2 LQKENI. J gave up 2 bases and V 4 bases, and 5 bases lay outside the gene matches.

The CDR3 protein is CASSREGQGAIEQYF. CDR3 in DNA: TGTGCCAGCAGCCGGGAGGGACAGGGGGCAATCGAGCAGTACTTC. V usage is TRBV4-2 and J usage is TRBJ2-7; 12 bases agree with TRBD1. V was clipped by 4 bases and J by 6 bases; unmatched bases: 7. The CDR3 sequence is 15 residues long. Germline V gene sequence: CDR1 LGHNA, CDR2 YNFKEQ.

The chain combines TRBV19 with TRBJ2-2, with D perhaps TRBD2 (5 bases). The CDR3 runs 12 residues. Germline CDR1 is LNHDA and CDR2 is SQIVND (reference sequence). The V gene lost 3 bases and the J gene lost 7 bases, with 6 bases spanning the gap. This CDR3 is CASSIGVGELFF. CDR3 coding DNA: TGTGCCAGTAGTATCGGGGTCGGGGAGCTGTTTTTT. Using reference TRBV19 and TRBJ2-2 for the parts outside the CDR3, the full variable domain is DGGITQSPKYLFRKEGQNVTLSCEQNLNHDAMYWYRQDPGQGLRLIYYSQIVNDFQKGDIAEGYSVSREKKESFPLTVTSAQKNPTAFYLCASSIGVGELFFGEGSRLTVL.

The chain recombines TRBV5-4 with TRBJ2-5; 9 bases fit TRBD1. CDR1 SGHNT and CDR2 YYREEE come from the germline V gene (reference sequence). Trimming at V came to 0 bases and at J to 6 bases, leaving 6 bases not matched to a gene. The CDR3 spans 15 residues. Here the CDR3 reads CASSLETGGRKTQYF. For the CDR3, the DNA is TGTGCCAGCAGCTTGGAGACAGGGGGGAGAAAGACCCAGTACTTC. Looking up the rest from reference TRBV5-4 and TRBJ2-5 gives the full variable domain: ETGVTQSPTHLIKTRGQQVTLRCSSQSGHNTVSWYQQALGQGPQFIFQYYREEENGRGNFPPRFSGLQFPNYSSELNVNALELDDSALYLCASSLETGGRKTQYFGPGTRLLVL.

The chain's CDR3 is CASSQGGAGADTQYF. CDR3 DNA sequence: TGTGCCAGCAGCCAAGGGGGAGCGGGAGCAGATACGCAGTATTTT. V and J are TRBV3-1 (or the pseudogene TRBV3-2) and TRBJ2-3; 8 bases agree with TRBD2. The CDR3 extends over 15 amino acids. V lost 1 base and J lost 4; bases outside the gene matches: 4. Germline V lookup: CDR1 LGHDT, CDR2 YNNKEL (reference sequence).

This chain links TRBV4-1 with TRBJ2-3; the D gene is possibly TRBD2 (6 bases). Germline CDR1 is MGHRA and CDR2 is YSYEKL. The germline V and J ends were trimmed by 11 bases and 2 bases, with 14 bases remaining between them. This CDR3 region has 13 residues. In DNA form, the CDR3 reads TGCGCCTCAGGGAGGCAGACCACAGATACGCAGTATTTT. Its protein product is CASGRQTTDTQYF.

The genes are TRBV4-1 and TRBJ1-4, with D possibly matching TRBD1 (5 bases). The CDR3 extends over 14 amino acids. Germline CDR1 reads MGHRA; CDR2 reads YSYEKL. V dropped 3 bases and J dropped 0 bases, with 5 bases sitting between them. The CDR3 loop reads CASSQTATNEKLFF. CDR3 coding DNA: TGCGCCAGCAGCCAGACAGCAACTAATGAAAAACTGTTTTTT.

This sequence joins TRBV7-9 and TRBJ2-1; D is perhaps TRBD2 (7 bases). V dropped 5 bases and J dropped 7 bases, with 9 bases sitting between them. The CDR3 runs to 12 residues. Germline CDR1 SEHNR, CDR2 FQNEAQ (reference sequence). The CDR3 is CASSGRGNEQFF. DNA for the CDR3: TGTGCCAGCAGCGGGAGGGGGAATGAGCAGTTCTTC.

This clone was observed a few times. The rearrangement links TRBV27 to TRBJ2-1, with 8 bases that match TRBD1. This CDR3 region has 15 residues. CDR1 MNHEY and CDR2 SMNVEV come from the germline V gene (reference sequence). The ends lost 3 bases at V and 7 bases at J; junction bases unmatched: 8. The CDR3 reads CASSLPGGRGNEQFF. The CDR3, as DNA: TGTGCCAGCAGTTTGCCAGGGGGCAGGGGGAATGAGCAGTTCTTC.

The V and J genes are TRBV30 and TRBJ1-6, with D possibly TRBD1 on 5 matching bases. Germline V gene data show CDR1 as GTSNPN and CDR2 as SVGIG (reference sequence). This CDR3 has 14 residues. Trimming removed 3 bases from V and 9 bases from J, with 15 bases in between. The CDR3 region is CAWSRGGVSSPLHF. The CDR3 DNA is TGTGCCTGGAGCCGGGGAGGGGTAAGTTCACCCCTCCACTTT.

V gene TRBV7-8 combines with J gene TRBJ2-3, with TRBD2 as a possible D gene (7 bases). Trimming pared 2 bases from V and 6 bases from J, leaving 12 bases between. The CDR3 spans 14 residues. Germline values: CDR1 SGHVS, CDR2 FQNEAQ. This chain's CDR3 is CASSLMRGRDTQYF. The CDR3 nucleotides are TGTGCCAGCAGCTTAATGCGGGGGCGGGATACGCAGTATTTT.

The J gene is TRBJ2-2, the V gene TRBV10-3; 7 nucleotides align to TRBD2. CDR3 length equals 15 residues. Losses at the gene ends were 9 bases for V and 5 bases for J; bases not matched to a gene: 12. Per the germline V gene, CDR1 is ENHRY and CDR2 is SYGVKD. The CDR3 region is CAIMGGARETGELFF. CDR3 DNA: TGTGCCATAATGGGAGGGGCGCGTGAAACCGGGGAGCTGTTTTTT.

This CDR3 is CALEGQVQNGYTF. CDR3 coding DNA: TGTGCCTTGGAGGGACAGGTGCAGAATGGCTACACCTTC. The J gene is TRBJ1-2, the V gene TRBV30; 8 bases are a match to TRBD1. CDR3 length: 13 residues. Germline V gives CDR1 GTSNPN, CDR2 SVGIG (reference sequence). V lost 7 bases to trimming and J lost 6 bases; unmatched junction nucleotides: 10.

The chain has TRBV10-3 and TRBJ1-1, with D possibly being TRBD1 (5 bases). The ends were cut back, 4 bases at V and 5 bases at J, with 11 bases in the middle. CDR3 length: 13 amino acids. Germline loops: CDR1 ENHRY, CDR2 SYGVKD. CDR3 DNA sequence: TGTGCCATCAGTGGGCGGGGCGGAACTGAAGCTTTCTTT. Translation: CAISGRGGTEAFF.

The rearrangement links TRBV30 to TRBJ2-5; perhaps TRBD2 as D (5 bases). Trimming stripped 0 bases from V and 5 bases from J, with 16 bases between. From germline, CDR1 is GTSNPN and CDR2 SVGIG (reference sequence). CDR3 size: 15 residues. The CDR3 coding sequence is TGTGCCTGGAGTGTAAAGCGGCTGAGGAAGGAGACCCAGTACTTC. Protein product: CAWSVKRLRKETQYF. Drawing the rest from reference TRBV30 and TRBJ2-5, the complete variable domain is SQTIHQWPATLVQPVGSPLSLECTVEGTSNPNLYWYRQAAGRGLQLLFYSVGIGQISSEVPQNLSASRPQDRQFILSSKKLLLSDSGFYLCAWSVKRLRKETQYFGPGTRLLVL.

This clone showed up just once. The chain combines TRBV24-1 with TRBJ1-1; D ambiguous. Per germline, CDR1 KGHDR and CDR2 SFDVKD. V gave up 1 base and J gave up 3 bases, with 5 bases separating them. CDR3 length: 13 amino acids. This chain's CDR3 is CATSDFPHTEAFF. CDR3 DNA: TGTGCCACCAGTGATTTTCCTCACACTGAAGCTTTCTTT.

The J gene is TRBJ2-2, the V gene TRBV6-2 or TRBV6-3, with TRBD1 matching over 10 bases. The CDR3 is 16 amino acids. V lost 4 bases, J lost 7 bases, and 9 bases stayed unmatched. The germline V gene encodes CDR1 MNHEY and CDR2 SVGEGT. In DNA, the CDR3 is TGTGCCAGCAGTTCTCCGACAGGGGGCTATAGCGGGGAGCTGTTTTTT. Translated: CASSSPTGGYSGELFF.

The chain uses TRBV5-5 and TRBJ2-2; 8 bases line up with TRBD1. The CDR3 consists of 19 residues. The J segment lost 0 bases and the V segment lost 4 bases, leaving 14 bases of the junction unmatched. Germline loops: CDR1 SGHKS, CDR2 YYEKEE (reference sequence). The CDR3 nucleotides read TGTGCCAGCAGCCCCGTGGGCAGCCTGACAGGGGCGAACACCGGGGAGCTGTTTTTT. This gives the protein CASSPVGSLTGANTGELFF.